The entry below gives a single T cell receptor (beta chain) sequence along with its context. This clone showed up just once. There is no known antigen for this receptor. The input lacks base qualities; no much larger clone sits a single base away. Each collaborating institution followed its own protocols to collect whole blood in K2EDTA tubes. For TCRbeta analysis, collaborators shipped samples in one of three forms: frozen whole blood, isolated PBMCs, or DNA extracted from either of those sample types. TCRbeta CDR3 regions were amplified from genomic DNA using the immunoSEQ Assay, a bias-controlled multiplex PCR. The paper's processing steps were these. The number of nucleated cells in each sample was estimated from the amplification of reference gene primers within the assay. Sequence reads were collapsed and filtered to measure the absolute abundance of every unique TCRbeta CDR3 rearrangement. For each sample, productive Simpson clonality was calculated as the square root of Simpson's diversity index over productive rearrangements. TCRdb took this table from immuneACCESS and kept in-frame rearrangements with V and J called. Such tables lack part of the clones; where checked against another copy, unresolved V genes explain under half of the gap, and the rest is unexplained. V, J and clone size were drawn from that table, and D and trimming were deduced from the DNA. The sample contains over 150,000 clones, 85% to 95% of them found a single time. Clones ranked in the top ten supply 0.5% to 0.6% of the sample.

This specimen comes from a study of blood T cell repertoires in COVID-19 (dated by TCRdb to 2020 to 2021). In terms of the full investigation: The collaborator samples originated in the United States, Italy and Spain and spanned the acute and convalescent phases of COVID-19. Subjects who had been exposed to COVID-19, were actively infected with it, or had recovered from it provided the deeply sampled blood TCRbeta repertoires that made up the dataset. The sample metadata nearly always contained a de-identified subject ID, COVID-19 status, age in years and sex. Where HLA class I and class II types were available, the types were taken from metadata supplied by the sample provider, not from assay-based typing. Samples came from the ongoing ImmuneRACE study (first 160 participants) plus 1,254 subjects from 6 global collaborators. The repertoires were released in a freely available public database intended as a resource for research on the immune response to SARS-CoV-2. The material from the prospective study consisted of cDNA or gDNA derived from T cells, B-cell-depleted T cells, or PBMCs. Here is what the overall study found, with its caveats: How much clinical and demographic metadata was included differed by source and by participant, and the metadata was provided uncurated.

Germline trimming: 4 bases from V, 0 bases from J; junction bases outside gene matches: 14. CDR1 and CDR2, looked up from the germline V gene (reference sequence), are LGHDT and YNNKEL. From the cysteine up to the phenylalanine, the CDR3 has a length of 19 residues. Just the 57-base CDR3 DNA is kept, in frame starting at base 1. Sequencing input: peripheral blood. This clonotype was obtained from a man in his forties or fifties with acute or convalescent COVID-19. Recombination connected TRBV3-1 (or the pseudogene TRBV3-2) to TRBJ2-7, with 11 middle bases fitting TRBD1. The DNA sequence reads TGTGCCAGCAGCCCATTACCGGGACAGGGGGTAGGCTACTCCTACGAGCAGTACTTC. Its translation reads: CASSPLPGQGVGYSYEQYF.